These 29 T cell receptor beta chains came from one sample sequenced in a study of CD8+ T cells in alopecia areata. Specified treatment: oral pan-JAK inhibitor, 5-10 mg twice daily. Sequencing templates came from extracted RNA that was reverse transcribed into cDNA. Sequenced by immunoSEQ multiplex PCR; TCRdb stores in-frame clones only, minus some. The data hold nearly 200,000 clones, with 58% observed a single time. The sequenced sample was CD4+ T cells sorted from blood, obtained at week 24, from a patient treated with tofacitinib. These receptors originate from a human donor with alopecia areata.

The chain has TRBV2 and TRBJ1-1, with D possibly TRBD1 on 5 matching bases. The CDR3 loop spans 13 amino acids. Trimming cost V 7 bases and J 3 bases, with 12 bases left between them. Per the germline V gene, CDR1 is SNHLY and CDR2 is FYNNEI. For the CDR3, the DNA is TGTGCCAGCAAAAAGGGGACGGACACTGAAGCTTTCTTT. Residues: CASKKGTDTEAFF.

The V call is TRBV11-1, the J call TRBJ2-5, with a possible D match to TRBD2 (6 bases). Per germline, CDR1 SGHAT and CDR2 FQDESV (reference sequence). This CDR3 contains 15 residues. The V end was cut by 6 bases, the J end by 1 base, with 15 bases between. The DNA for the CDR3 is TGTGCCAGCAGTCTCGGGGGAGAGTTCCAAGAGACCCAGTACTTC. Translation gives CASSLGGEFQETQYF.

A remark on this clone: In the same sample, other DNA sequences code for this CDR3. The CDR3 region has the DNA TGCGCCAGCAGCTTGGACGGGAGACCGAACACTGAAGCTTTCTTT. It encodes CASSLDGRPNTEAFF. The chain couples TRBV5-1 to TRBJ1-1, with unresolved D. Germline V gene data show CDR1 as SGHRS and CDR2 as YFSETQ. Trimming stripped 0 bases from V and 1 base from J, with 10 bases between. The length of the CDR3 is 15 residues.

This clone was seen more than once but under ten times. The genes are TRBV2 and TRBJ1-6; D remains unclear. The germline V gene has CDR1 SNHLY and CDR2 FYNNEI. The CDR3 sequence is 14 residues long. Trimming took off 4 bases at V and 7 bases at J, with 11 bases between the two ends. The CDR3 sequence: CASSAEALNSPLHF. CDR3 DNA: TGTGCCAGCAGTGCGGAGGCCCTCAATTCACCCCTCCACTTT. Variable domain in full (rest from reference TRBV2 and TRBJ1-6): EPEVTQTPSHQVTQMGQEVILRCVPISNHLYFYWYRQILGQKVEFLVSFYNNEISEKSEIFDDQFSVERPDGSNFTLKIRSTKLEDSAMYFCASSAEALNSPLHFGNGTRLTVT.

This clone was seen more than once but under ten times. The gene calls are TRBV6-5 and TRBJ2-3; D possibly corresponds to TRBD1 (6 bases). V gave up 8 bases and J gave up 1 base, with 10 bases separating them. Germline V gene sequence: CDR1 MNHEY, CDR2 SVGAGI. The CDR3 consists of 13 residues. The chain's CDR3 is CASQGPGTDTQYF. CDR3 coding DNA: TGTGCCAGCCAGGGGCCAGGCACAGATACGCAGTATTTT.

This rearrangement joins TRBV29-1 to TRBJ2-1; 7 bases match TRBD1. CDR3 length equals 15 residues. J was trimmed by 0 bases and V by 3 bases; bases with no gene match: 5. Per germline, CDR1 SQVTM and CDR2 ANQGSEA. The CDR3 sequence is CSVDTSGGSYNEQFF. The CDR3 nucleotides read TGCAGCGTTGACACCTCAGGGGGCTCCTACAATGAGCAGTTCTTC.

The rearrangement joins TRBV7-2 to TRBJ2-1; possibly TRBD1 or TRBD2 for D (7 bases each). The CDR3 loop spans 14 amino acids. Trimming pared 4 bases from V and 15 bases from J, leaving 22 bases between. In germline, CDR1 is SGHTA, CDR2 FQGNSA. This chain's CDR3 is CASSSGGGPYRGFF. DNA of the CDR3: TGTGCCAGCAGCTCGGGCGGGGGCCCCTACAGGGGGTTCTTC. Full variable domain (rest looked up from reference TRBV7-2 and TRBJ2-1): GAGVSQSPSNKVTEKGKDVELRCDPISGHTALYWYRQSLGQGLEFLIYFQGNSAPDKSGLPSDRFSAERTGGSVSTLTIQRTQQEDSAVYLCASSSGGGPYRGFFGPGTRLTVL.

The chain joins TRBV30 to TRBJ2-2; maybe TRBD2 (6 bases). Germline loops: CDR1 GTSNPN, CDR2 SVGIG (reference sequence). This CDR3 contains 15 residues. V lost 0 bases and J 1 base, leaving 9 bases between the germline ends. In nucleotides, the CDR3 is TGTGCCTGGAGTGTATGGCGGGGGAACACCGGGGAGCTGTTTTTT. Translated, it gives CAWSVWRGNTGELFF.

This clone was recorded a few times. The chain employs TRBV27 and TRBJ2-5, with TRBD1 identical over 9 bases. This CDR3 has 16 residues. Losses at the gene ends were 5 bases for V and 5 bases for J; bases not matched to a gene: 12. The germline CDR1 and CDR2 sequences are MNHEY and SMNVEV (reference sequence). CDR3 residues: CASSPSTGGFGETQYF. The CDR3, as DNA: TGTGCCAGCAGTCCCTCTACAGGGGGCTTTGGGGAGACCCAGTACTTC.

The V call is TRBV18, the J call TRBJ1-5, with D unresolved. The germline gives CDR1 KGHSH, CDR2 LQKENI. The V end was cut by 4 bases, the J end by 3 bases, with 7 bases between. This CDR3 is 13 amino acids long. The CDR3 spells CASSQGLNQPQHF. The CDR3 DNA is TGTGCCAGCTCACAAGGGCTCAATCAGCCCCAGCATTTT.

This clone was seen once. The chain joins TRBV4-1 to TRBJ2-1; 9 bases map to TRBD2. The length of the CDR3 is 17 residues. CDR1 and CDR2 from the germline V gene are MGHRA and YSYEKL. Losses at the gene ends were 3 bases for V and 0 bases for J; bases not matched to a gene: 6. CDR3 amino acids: CASSHHSGGLSYNEQFF. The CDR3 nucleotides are TGCGCCAGCAGCCATCATAGCGGGGGCCTCTCCTACAATGAGCAGTTCTTC.

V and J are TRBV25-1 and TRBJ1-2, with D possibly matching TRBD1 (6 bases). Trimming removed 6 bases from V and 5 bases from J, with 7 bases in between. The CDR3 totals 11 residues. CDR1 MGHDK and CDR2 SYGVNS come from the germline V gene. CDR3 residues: CASRGAYGYTF. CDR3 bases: TGTGCCAGCAGGGGGGCGTATGGCTACACCTTC.

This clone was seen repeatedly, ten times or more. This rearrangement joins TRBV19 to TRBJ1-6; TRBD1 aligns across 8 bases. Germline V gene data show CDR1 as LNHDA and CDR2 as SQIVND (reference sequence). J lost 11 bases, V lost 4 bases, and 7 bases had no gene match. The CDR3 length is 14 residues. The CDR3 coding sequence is TGTGCCAGTAGTACACAGGGGGATAGGACACCCCTCCACTTT. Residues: CASSTQGDRTPLHF.

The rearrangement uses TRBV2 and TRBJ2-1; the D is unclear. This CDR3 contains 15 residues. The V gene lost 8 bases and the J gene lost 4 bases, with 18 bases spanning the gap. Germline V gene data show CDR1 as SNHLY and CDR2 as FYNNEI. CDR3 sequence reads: CASRVLKGPYNEQFF. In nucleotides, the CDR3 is TGTGCCAGCCGGGTGTTGAAAGGTCCTTACAATGAGCAGTTCTTC.

The CDR3 spells CASSSRQDTDTQYF. CDR3 nucleotides: TGTGCCAGCAGTTCACGACAGGACACAGATACGCAGTATTTT. This chain links TRBV27 with TRBJ2-3, with D maybe TRBD1 (6 bases). Germline V CDR1 and CDR2: MNHEY, SMNVEV (reference sequence). The CDR3 is made up of 14 amino acids. V gave up 4 bases and J gave up 2 bases, with 10 bases separating them.

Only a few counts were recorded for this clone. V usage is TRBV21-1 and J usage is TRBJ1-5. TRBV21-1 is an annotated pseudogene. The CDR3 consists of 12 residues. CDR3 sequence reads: CASSTGNQPQHF. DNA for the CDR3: TGTGCCAGCAGCACTGGCAATCAGCCCCAGCATTTT.

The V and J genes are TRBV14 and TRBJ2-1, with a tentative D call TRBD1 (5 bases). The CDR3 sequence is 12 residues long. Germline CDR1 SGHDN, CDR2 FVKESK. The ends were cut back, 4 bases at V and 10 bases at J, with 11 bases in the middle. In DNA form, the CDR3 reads TGTGCCAGCAGCCCCTCCAGGGTCGAGCAGTTCTTC. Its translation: CASSPSRVEQFF.

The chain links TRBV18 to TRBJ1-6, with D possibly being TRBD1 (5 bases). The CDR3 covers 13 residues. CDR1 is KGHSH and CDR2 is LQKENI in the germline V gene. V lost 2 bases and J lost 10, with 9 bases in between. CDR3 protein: CASSPGANSPLHF. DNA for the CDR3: TGTGCCAGCTCACCAGGGGCTAACTCACCCCTCCACTTT.

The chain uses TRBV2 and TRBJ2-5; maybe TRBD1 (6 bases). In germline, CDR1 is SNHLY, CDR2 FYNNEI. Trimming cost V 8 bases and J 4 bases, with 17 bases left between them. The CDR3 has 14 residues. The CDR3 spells CASAPGHLLETQYF. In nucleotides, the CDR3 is TGTGCCAGCGCCCCGGGACACTTACTAGAGACCCAGTACTTC. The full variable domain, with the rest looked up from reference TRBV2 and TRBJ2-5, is EPEVTQTPSHQVTQMGQEVILRCVPISNHLYFYWYRQILGQKVEFLVSFYNNEISEKSEIFDDQFSVERPDGSNFTLKIRSTKLEDSAMYFCASAPGHLLETQYFGPGTRLLVL.

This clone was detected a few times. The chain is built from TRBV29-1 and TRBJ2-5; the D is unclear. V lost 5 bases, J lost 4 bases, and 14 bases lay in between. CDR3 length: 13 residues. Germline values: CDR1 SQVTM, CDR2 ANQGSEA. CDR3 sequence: CSVSTSLGETQYF. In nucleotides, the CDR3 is TGCAGCGTTTCGACGAGTCTCGGAGAGACCCAGTACTTC.

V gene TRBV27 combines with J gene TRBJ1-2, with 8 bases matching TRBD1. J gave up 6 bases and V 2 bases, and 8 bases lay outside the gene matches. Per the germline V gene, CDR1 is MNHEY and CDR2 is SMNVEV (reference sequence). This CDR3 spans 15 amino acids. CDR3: CASSLNAGGGNGYTF. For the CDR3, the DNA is TGTGCCAGCAGTTTAAACGCAGGGGGCGGGAATGGCTACACCTTC.

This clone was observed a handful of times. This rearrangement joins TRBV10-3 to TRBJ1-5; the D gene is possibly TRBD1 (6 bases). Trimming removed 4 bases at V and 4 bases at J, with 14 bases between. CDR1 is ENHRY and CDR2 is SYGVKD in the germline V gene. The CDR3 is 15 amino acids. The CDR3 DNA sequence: TGTGCCATCAGTGTGGAAGGGGGTCCTAATCAGCCCCAGCATTTT. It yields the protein CAISVEGGPNQPQHF.

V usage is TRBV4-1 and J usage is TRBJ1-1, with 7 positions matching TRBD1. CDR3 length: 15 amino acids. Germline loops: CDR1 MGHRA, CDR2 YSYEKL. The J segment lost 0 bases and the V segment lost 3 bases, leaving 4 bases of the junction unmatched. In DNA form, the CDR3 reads TGCGCCAGCAGCCAGGTGGGACAGTTGAACACTGAAGCTTTCTTT. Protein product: CASSQVGQLNTEAFF.

The CDR3 DNA reads as TGTGCCATCAGCGTACCCGGGACGGTTAACTATGGCTACACCTTC. It encodes CAISVPGTVNYGYTF. The gene calls are TRBV10-3 and TRBJ1-2; possible D gene TRBD1, 5 bases. The V and J ends lost 6 bases and 1 base respectively, with 15 bases between them. From germline, CDR1 is ENHRY and CDR2 SYGVKD. This CDR3 region has 15 residues.

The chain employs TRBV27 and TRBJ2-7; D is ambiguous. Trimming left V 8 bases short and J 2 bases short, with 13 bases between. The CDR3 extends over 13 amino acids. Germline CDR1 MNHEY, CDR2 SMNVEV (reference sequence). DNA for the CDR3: TGTGCCAGCCGATCAAGGGTCCCCTACGAGCAGTACTTC. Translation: CASRSRVPYEQYF.

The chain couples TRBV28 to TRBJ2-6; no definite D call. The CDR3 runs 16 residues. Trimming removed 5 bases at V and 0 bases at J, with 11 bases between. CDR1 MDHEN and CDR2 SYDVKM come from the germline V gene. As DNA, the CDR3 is TGTGCCAGCAGTCCCCCGCGACTCTCTGGGGCCAACGTCCTGACTTTC. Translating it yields CASSPPRLSGANVLTF. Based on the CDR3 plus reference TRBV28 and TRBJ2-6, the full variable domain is DVKVTQSSRYLVKRTGEKVFLECVQDMDHENMFWYRQDPGLGLRLIYFSYDVKMKEKGDIPEGYSVSREKKERFSLILESASTNQTSMYLCASSPPRLSGANVLTFGAGSRLTVL.

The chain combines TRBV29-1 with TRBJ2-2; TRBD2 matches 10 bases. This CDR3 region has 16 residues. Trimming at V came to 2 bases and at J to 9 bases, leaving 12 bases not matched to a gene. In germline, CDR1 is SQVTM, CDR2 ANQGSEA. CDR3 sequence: CSVEISLAGVKRELFF. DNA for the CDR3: TGCAGCGTTGAAATCAGTCTAGCGGGGGTAAAAAGGGAGCTGTTTTTT.

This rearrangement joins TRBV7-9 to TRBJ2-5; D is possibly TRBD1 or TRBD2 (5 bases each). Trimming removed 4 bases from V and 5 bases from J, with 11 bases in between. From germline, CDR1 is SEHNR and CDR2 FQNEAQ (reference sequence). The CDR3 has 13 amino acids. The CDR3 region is CASSWGSRETQYF. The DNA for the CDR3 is TGTGCCAGCAGCTGGGGGTCCAGGGAGACCCAGTACTTC. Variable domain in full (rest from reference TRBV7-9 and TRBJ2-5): DTGVSQNPRHKITKRGQNVTFRCDPISEHNRLYWYRQTLGQGPEFLTYFQNEAQLEKSRLLSDRFSAERPKGSFSTLEIQRTEQGDSAMYLCASSWGSRETQYFGPGTRLLVL.

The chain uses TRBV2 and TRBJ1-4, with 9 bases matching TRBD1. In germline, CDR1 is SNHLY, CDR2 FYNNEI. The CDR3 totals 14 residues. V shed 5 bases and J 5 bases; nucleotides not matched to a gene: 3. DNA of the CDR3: TGTGCCAGCAGTTCAGACAGGGGGAATGAAAAACTGTTTTTT. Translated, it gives CASSSDRGNEKLFF. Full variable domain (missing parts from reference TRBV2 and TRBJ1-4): EPEVTQTPSHQVTQMGQEVILRCVPISNHLYFYWYRQILGQKVEFLVSFYNNEISEKSEIFDDQFSVERPDGSNFTLKIRSTKLEDSAMYFCASSSDRGNEKLFFGSGTQLSVL.